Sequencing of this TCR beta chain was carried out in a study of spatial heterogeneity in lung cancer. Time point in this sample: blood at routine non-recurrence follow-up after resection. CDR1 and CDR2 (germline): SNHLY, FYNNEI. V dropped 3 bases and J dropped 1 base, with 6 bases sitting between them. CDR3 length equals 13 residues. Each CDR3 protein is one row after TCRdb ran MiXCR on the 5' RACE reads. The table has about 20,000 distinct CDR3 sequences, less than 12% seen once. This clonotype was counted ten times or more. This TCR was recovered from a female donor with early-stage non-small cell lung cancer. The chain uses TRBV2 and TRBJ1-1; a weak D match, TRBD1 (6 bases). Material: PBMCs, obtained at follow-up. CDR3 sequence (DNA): TGTGCCAGCAGTGAGGACAGGAACACTGAAGCTTTCTTT. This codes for CASSEDRNTEAFF.